This T cell receptor beta chain appears in the sequencing data of a study of cytomegalovirus exposure and HLA in healthy donors. Study-level findings and limits: CMV antigen specificity was confirmed in vitro for a few CMV-associated chains. Cytomegalovirus status was reportedly diagnosed by the classifier with high sensitivity and specificity. One later analysis, an examination of the approximately 120 validation repertoires, found that first-cohort TCR clusters tended to co-occur in them.

The germline V gene encodes CDR1 MNHEY and CDR2 SMNVEV (reference sequence). The CDR3 contains 15 residues. V trimming: 2 bases; J trimming: 8 bases; junction bases outside the gene matches: 6. With regard to this clone: Its matching antigen is unknown.

The donors were part of the roughly 110-subject validation cohort, which stood apart from the 666-subject first cohort. Assay used: immunoSEQ multiplex PCR; TCRdb lists only in-frame clones, some missing. The sample lists some 99,000 clones; 88% were seen once. The sequenced material came from PBMCs. The gene calls are TRBV27 and TRBJ2-1; 10 bases are shared with TRBD1. The TCR was taken from a woman aged 18-30 years in good health and CMV-seronegative. The CDR3 nucleotides read TGTGCCAGCAGTTTAGTCCGGGACAGGGGCGATGAGCAGTTCTTC. Encoded protein: CASSLVRDRGDEQFF.